The 19 T cell receptor beta chains presented below share a single source sample, sequenced in a study of early T cells in non-severe SARS-CoV-2 infection. In TCRdb, the 5' RACE reads were re-called with MiXCR into one record per CDR3 protein. The sample lists tens of thousands of distinct CDR3 sequences, approximately 9.9% seen once, with about a fifth in the top ten. The sequencing input was whole blood. The receptors originated from an adult who was a healthcare worker with PCR-confirmed SARS-CoV-2 infection or an uninfected control (not recorded which).

The CDR3 sequence: CASSPTGQGVDTQYF. The DNA of the CDR3 is TGTGCCAGCAGCCCAACCGGACAGGGGGTAGATACGCAGTATTTT. J is TRBJ2-3 and V is TRBV5-5; TRBD1 aligns across 10 bases. Germline trimming cut 4 bases from V and 5 bases from J; bases unmatched to any gene: 7. This CDR3 has 15 residues. CDR1 is SGHKS and CDR2 is YYEKEE in the germline V gene (reference sequence).

The genes are TRBV20-1 and TRBJ1-5; D is possibly TRBD1 (5 bases). Germline values: CDR1 DFQATT, CDR2 SNEGSKA (reference sequence). The V end lost 5 bases, the J end lost 3 bases, and 11 bases lay between the germline ends. This CDR3 has 13 amino acids. The CDR3 nucleotides are TGCAGTGCTCAGGGACGGCCCAATCAGCCCCAGCATTTT. Translating gives CSAQGRPNQPQHF.

This clonotype showed up just a few times. This chain uses TRBV5-1 with TRBJ2-1; the D gene is possibly TRBD2 (5 bases). CDR3 length: 16 residues. CDR1 SGHRS and CDR2 YFSETQ come from the germline V gene. The V end lost 7 bases, the J end lost 7 bases, and 24 bases lay between the germline ends. CDR3 coding DNA: TGCGCCAGCTCCGGAGGAGTAGGCAAAACGGGTAATGAGCAGTTCTTC. This sequence encodes CASSGGVGKTGNEQFF.

The CDR3, as DNA: TGCAGTGTTAGGACTAGCGGGGGGGCCAGGATCGTCCATGAGCAGTTCTTC. This translates into CSVRTSGGARIVHEQFF. The gene calls are TRBV20-1 and TRBJ2-1; TRBD2 aligns across 15 bases. The CDR3 is 17 residues long. J gave up 8 bases and V 7 bases, and 15 bases lay outside the gene matches. The germline CDR1 and CDR2 sequences are DFQATT and SNEGSKA (reference sequence).

The chain combines TRBV3-1 with TRBJ2-5; TRBD1 might be the D (6 bases). This CDR3 region has 14 residues. Between the trimmed V and J ends, which lost 5 bases and 7 bases, there was a span of 17 bases. The germline CDR1 and CDR2 sequences are LGHDT and YNNKEL (reference sequence). The CDR3 nucleotides are TGTGCCAGCAGCTCGAGACAGGCCGCGGGGACCCAGTACTTC. This sequence encodes CASSSRQAAGTQYF.

The gene calls are TRBV4-1 and TRBJ2-3, with TRBD1 matching over 8 bases. V dropped 1 base and J dropped 1; count of bases not matched to a gene: 4. Germline V CDR1 and CDR2: MGHRA, YSYEKL. This CDR3 has 16 amino acids. The CDR3 region is CASSQVGTGRTDTQYF. CDR3 nucleotides: TGCGCCAGCAGCCAAGTAGGGACAGGCCGCACAGATACGCAGTATTTT.

This clonotype was counted between two and nine times. The chain is built from TRBV29-1 and TRBJ1-1; no reliable D call. V was shortened by 3 bases and J by 2 bases, with 4 bases between the two germline ends. Germline V CDR1 and CDR2: SQVTM, ANQGSEA. This CDR3 is 11 amino acids long. The CDR3 nucleotides read TGCAGCGTTGAGCTAAACACTGAAGCTTTCTTT. Translation: CSVELNTEAFF. Based on the CDR3 plus reference TRBV29-1 and TRBJ1-1, the full variable domain is SAVISQKPSRDICQRGTSLTIQCQVDSQVTMMFWYRQQPGQSLTLIATANQGSEATYESGFVIDKFPISRPNLTFSTLTVSNMSPEDSSIYLCSVELNTEAFFGQGTRLTVV.

The chain is built from TRBV4-1 and TRBJ2-1; unclear D gene. The CDR3 is 15 amino acids. Germline V gene lookup returns CDR1 MGHRA and CDR2 YSYEKL. The V gene lost 1 base and the J gene lost 5 bases, with 12 bases spanning the gap. CDR3 nucleotides: TGCGCCAGCAGCCAAGGCTCCTCATTTAACAATGAGCAGTTCTTC. It encodes CASSQGSSFNNEQFF.

The sample holds a few counts of this clonotype. This sequence joins TRBV4-1 and TRBJ1-2; 7 nucleotides agree with TRBD1. The trim removed 1 base at V and 5 bases at J, leaving 10 bases unmatched. This CDR3 comprises 16 residues. From germline, CDR1 is MGHRA and CDR2 YSYEKL. The CDR3 spells CASSQAWGGGKYGYTF. The CDR3 DNA is TGCGCCAGCAGCCAAGCATGGGGAGGGGGCAAGTATGGCTACACCTTC.

This clonotype was observed a few times. This CDR3 reads CASSLPQGSINEQFF. CDR3 bases: TGTGCCAGCAGCTTGCCACAGGGAAGTATCAATGAGCAGTTCTTC. V and J are TRBV5-5 and TRBJ2-1, with D possibly matching TRBD1 (6 bases). The V and J ends lost 1 base and 6 bases respectively, with 14 bases between them. The CDR3 has 15 amino acids. CDR1 SGHKS and CDR2 YYEKEE come from the germline V gene (reference sequence).

Many counts were recorded for this clonotype. This chain links TRBV4-1 with TRBJ2-1; no clear D. This CDR3 region has 13 residues. The germline gives CDR1 MGHRA, CDR2 YSYEKL. V was clipped by 2 bases and J by 10 bases, with 12 bases between them. CDR3 in amino acids: CASSQRVIGEQFF. The CDR3 nucleotides are TGCGCCAGCAGCCAACGGGTTATCGGAGAGCAGTTCTTC.

Many counts were recorded for this clonotype. This chain uses TRBV11-2 with TRBJ2-5; D possibly corresponds to TRBD2 (5 bases). Germline CDR1 SGHAT, CDR2 FQNNGV. Trimming shortened V by 8 bases and J by 5 bases, and 18 bases separated the two germline ends. This CDR3 contains 14 residues. The CDR3 is CASGSYGVAETQYF. The CDR3 DNA follows: TGTGCCAGCGGCTCTTACGGGGTAGCGGAGACCCAGTACTTC.

This clonotype was picked up a small number of times. The CDR3, as DNA: TGTGCCAGCAGTCCGGACGGGGGGAACCAGCCCCAGCATTTT. Translated: CASSPDGGNQPQHF. The rearrangement joins TRBV12-3 or TRBV12-4 to TRBJ1-5; TRBD1 is a possible D gene (5 bases). V was pared by 5 bases and J by 7 bases, with 15 bases between. The CDR3 contains 14 residues.

The V gene is TRBV5-1, the J gene TRBJ2-1; D ambiguous. The V and J ends lost 2 bases and 8 bases respectively, with 8 bases between them. There are 12 residues in the CDR3. CDR1 SGHRS and CDR2 YFSETQ come from the germline V gene. The CDR3 is CASSLGLDEQFF. CDR3 DNA: TGCGCCAGCAGCTTAGGGCTGGATGAGCAGTTCTTC.

Only a few counts were recorded for this clonotype. The chain is built from TRBV11-2 and TRBJ2-2, with 7 bases matching TRBD1. Trimming cost V 5 bases and J 0 bases; bases outside gene matches: 6. This CDR3 is built from 16 residues. In germline, CDR1 is SGHAT, CDR2 FQNNGV. The CDR3: CASSPQGFSNTGELFF. CDR3 in DNA: TGTGCCAGCAGCCCACAGGGGTTTTCGAACACCGGGGAGCTGTTTTTT.

This clonotype showed up many times. This sequence joins TRBV9 and TRBJ2-1; D is unresolved. Germline CDR1 and CDR2: SGDLS and YYNGEE. Trimming took off 0 bases at V and 8 bases at J, with 9 bases between the two ends. There are 13 residues in the CDR3. CDR3 amino acids: CASSVGVTDEQFF. CDR3 DNA sequence: TGTGCCAGCAGCGTAGGAGTAACGGATGAGCAGTTCTTC. Variable domain in full (rest from reference TRBV9 and TRBJ2-1): DSGVTQTPKHLITATGQRVTLRCSPRSGDLSVYWYQQSLDQGLQFLIQYYNGEERAKGNILERFSAQQFPDLHSELNLSSLELGDSALYFCASSVGVTDEQFFGPGTRLTVL.

This clonotype showed up just a few times. The chain employs TRBV6-6 and TRBJ1-2, with no clear D. The ends were cut back, 3 bases at V and 4 bases at J, with 9 bases in the middle. CDR1 is MNHNY and CDR2 is SVGAGI in the germline V gene (reference sequence). CDR3 length equals 13 residues. The CDR3, as DNA: TGTGCCAGCAGTTATTGGGAAGGCTATGGCTACACCTTC. Translated, it gives CASSYWEGYGYTF.

The rearrangement uses TRBV4-1 and TRBJ2-5; TRBD2 aligns across 8 bases. Germline values: CDR1 MGHRA, CDR2 YSYEKL. The CDR3 has 14 residues. The V and J ends lost 4 bases and 4 bases, in that order; junction bases with no gene match: 5. This CDR3 is CASSRTSGAETQYF. In DNA form, the CDR3 reads TGCGCCAGCAGCCGAACTAGCGGCGCAGAGACCCAGTACTTC.

This clonotype was observed a handful of times. V and J are TRBV3-1 and TRBJ2-7, with D perhaps TRBD2 (5 bases). Trimming removed 5 bases at V and 2 bases at J, with 13 bases between. CDR1 LGHDT and CDR2 YNNKEL come from the germline V gene (reference sequence). CDR3 size: 14 residues. CDR3 nucleotides: TGTGCCAGCAGCTCCGGGATTTTCGCCTACGAGCAGTACTTC. This sequence encodes CASSSGIFAYEQYF.